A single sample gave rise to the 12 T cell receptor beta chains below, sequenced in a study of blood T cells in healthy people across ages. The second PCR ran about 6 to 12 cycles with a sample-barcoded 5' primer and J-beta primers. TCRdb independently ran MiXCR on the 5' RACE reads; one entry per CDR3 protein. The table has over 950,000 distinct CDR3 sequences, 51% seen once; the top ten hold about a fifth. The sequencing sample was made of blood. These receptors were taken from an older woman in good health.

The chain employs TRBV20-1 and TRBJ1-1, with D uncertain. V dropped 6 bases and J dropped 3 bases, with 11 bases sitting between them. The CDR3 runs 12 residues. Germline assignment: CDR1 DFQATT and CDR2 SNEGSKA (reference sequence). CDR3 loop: CSAASSYTEAFF. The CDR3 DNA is TGCAGTGCGGCGAGTTCTTACACTGAAGCTTTCTTT.

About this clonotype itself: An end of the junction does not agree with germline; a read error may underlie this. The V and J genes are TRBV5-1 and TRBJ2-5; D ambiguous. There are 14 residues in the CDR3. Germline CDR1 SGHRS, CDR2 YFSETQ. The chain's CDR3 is CASSFPGGRETQYF. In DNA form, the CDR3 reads TGTGCCAGCAGTTTCCCAGGCGGAAGGGAGACCCAGTACTTC.

Here the CDR3 DNA reads TGCAGTGCTAGGCCGGAGGGCCGTGAGACCCAGTACTTC. This codes for CSARPEGRETQYF. This chain connects TRBV20-1 to TRBJ2-5, with D maybe TRBD2 (6 bases). V was shortened by 3 bases and J by 5 bases, with 13 bases between the two germline ends. The CDR3 is made up of 13 amino acids. From germline, CDR1 is DFQATT and CDR2 SNEGSKA (reference sequence).

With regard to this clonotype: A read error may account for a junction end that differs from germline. The DNA of the CDR3 is TGTGCCGGCAGCTTAACAGCGGAGCAGCTGGATACGCAGTATTTT. Translation: CAGSLTAEQLDTQYF. The chain has TRBV7-3 and TRBJ2-3; D perhaps matches TRBD2 (5 bases). The CDR3 sequence is 15 residues long. Germline V gene sequence: CDR1 SGHTA, CDR2 FQGTGA.

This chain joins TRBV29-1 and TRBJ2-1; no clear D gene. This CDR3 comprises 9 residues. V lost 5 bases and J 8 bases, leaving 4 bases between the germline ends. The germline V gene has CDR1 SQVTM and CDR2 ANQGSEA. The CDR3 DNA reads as TGCAGCGTTAAGGATGAGCAGTTCTTC. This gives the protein CSVKDEQFF.

CDR3 sequence reads: CASSLLGGGGYTF. For the CDR3, the DNA is TGTGCCAGCAGTTTATTGGGGGGCGGGGGCTACACCTTC. The chain joins TRBV12-3 or TRBV12-4 to TRBJ1-2; a weak D match, TRBD1 (6 bases). The CDR3 is made up of 13 amino acids. Trimming took 2 bases from V and 8 from J, leaving 12 bases between them.

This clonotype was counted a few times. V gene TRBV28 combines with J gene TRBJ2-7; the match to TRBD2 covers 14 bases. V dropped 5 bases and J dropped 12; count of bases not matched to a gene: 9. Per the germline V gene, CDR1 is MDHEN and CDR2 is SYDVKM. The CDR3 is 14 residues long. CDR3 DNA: TGTGCCAGCAGTCCGTACCGGACTAGCGGGAGGTTGTACTTC. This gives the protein CASSPYRTSGRLYF.

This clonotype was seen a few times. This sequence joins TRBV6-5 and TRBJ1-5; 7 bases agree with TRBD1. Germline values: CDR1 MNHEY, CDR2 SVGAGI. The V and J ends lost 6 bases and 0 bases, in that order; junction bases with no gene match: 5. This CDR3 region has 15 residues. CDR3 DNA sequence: TGTGCCAGCAGGAGGGACAGCAATAGCAATCAGCCCCAGCATTTT. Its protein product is CASRRDSNSNQPQHF.

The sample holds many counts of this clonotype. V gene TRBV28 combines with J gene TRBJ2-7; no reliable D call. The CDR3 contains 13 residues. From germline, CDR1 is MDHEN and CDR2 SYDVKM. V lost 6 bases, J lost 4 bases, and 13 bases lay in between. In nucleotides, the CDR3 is TGTGCCAGCAGCCAAGTCAGCCCGTACGAGCAGTACTTC. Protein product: CASSQVSPYEQYF.

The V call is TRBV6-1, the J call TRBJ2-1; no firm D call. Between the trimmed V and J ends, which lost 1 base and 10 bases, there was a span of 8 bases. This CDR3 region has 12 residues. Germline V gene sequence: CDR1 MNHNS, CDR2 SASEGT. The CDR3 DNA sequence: TGTGCCAGCAGTGAAGGAGTATGGGAGCAGTTCTTC. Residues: CASSEGVWEQFF.

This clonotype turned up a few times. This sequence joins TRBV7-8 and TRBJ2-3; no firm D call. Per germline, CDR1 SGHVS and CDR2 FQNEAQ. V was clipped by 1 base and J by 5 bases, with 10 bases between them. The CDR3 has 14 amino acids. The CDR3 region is CASSLELVRDTQYF. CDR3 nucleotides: TGTGCCAGCAGCTTAGAGCTAGTCCGAGATACGCAGTATTTT.

The CDR3 spells CASSQVAGTTHEQYF. In DNA, the CDR3 is TGCGCCAGCAGCCAAGTTGCAGGAACAACCCACGAGCAGTACTTC. The rearrangement uses TRBV4-3 and TRBJ2-7, with D unclear. V shed 1 base and J shed 5 bases, with 15 bases lying between them. The CDR3 covers 15 residues. Germline V CDR1 and CDR2: LGHNA, YSLEER.